The 16 T cell receptor beta chains below all came from one sample that was sequenced in a study of T cell changes during pregnancy in multiple sclerosis. Repertoires were generated with immunoSEQ multiplex PCR, while TCRdb's copy carries only in-frame clones and drops some. The sample lists 50,000 or so clones, about 93% seen once, with roughly 4.3% in the top ten. The material was CD8+ T cells from peripheral blood mononuclear cells, obtained after pregnancy. The source is a female donor with multiple sclerosis, enrolled in a pregnancy study.

This chain joins TRBV28 and TRBJ2-1, with D possibly matching TRBD1 (6 bases). The germline CDR1 and CDR2 sequences are MDHEN and SYDVKM. CDR3 size: 12 residues. The V end was cut by 6 bases, the J end by 3 bases, with 6 bases between. The CDR3 region is CASSRGYNEQFF. CDR3 bases: TGTGCCAGCAGCAGGGGCTACAATGAGCAGTTCTTC. Variable domain in full (rest from reference TRBV28 and TRBJ2-1): DVKVTQSSRYLVKRTGEKVFLECVQDMDHENMFWYRQDPGLGLRLIYFSYDVKMKEKGDIPEGYSVSREKKERFSLILESASTNQTSMYLCASSRGYNEQFFGPGTRLTVL.

The chain employs TRBV27 and TRBJ1-2; D unresolved. The CDR3 is 13 residues long. V gave up 3 bases and J gave up 0 bases, with 5 bases separating them. The germline V gene encodes CDR1 MNHEY and CDR2 SMNVEV (reference sequence). CDR3 amino acids: CASSFGANYGYTF. CDR3 nucleotides: TGTGCCAGCAGTTTCGGAGCTAACTATGGCTACACCTTC.

The chain joins TRBV7-2 to TRBJ2-5, with 11 bases aligning to TRBD1. Germline CDR1 and CDR2: SGHTA and FQGNSA. The V and J ends lost 0 bases and 5 bases, in that order; junction bases with no gene match: 2. CDR3 size: 15 residues. CDR3 sequence reads: CASSLAGQGGETQYF. The CDR3, as DNA: TGTGCCAGCAGCTTAGCGGGACAGGGGGGGGAGACCCAGTACTTC.

The chain has TRBV2 and TRBJ2-1; the match to TRBD2 covers 10 bases. CDR1 SNHLY and CDR2 FYNNEI come from the germline V gene. V lost 10 bases, J lost 7 bases, and 22 bases stayed unmatched. This CDR3 contains 18 residues. CDR3 in amino acids: CATDPGAGGPRAANEQFF. CDR3 sequence (DNA): TGTGCCACCGATCCGGGAGCGGGAGGGCCCAGAGCGGCTAATGAGCAGTTCTTC.

V and J are TRBV29-1 and TRBJ2-3, with 7 nucleotides matching TRBD1. Germline assignment: CDR1 SQVTM and CDR2 ANQGSEA. The CDR3 length is 17 residues. After removal of 0 bases from V and 2 bases from J, the junction contained 11 bases not matched to a gene. The CDR3, as DNA: TGCAGCGTTGAAGATCCTCGCCTGACAGGGCTCACAGATACGCAGTATTTT. This sequence encodes CSVEDPRLTGLTDTQYF.

The sample holds one count of this clone. CDR3 sequence reads: CASGPGLSRYEQYF. DNA of the CDR3: TGTGCCAGCGGACCGGGACTGAGCCGTTACGAGCAGTACTTC. The gene calls are TRBV27 and TRBJ2-7, with D perhaps TRBD2 (6 bases). The V gene's germline CDR1 is MNHEY and CDR2 SMNVEV (reference sequence). The CDR3 has 14 residues. V gave up 8 bases and J gave up 4 bases, with 18 bases separating them.

The chain is built from TRBV2 and TRBJ2-2, with 8 bases that match TRBD2. CDR1 is SNHLY and CDR2 is FYNNEI in the germline V gene. The CDR3 sequence is 18 residues long. J was trimmed by 0 bases and V by 2 bases; bases with no gene match: 8. The DNA for the CDR3 is TGTGCCAGCAGTGAATATTTAGCGGGACGTACGAACACCGGGGAGCTGTTTTTT. As protein: CASSEYLAGRTNTGELFF.

This clone was detected once. The J gene is TRBJ2-3, the V gene TRBV7-2; 13 bases are a match to TRBD2. With 1 base clipped from V and 6 bases from J, the junction kept 7 bases outside the gene matches. Germline values: CDR1 SGHTA, CDR2 FQGNSA. The CDR3 is made up of 17 amino acids. CDR3 loop: CASSLVLAGGRKDTQYF. The CDR3 bases are TGTGCCAGCAGCTTAGTACTAGCGGGGGGGCGGAAGGATACGCAGTATTTT.

CDR3 region: CASSSGVTYEQYF. CDR3 bases: TGTGCCAGTAGTAGCGGGGTCACCTACGAGCAGTACTTC. The V call is TRBV19, the J call TRBJ2-7; D may be TRBD2 (6 bases). This CDR3 is built from 13 residues. Germline V gene sequence: CDR1 LNHDA, CDR2 SQIVND (reference sequence). Between the trimmed V and J ends, which lost 4 bases and 2 bases, there was a span of 9 bases.

This rearrangement joins TRBV6-1 to TRBJ2-7, with D tentatively TRBD1 (7 bases). The CDR3 is 14 amino acids. From germline, CDR1 is MNHNS and CDR2 SASEGT. The V and J ends lost 3 bases and 0 bases respectively, with 9 bases between them. Written as DNA, the CDR3 is TGTGCCAGCAGTGAGCGGGACAGCTCCTACGAGCAGTACTTC. This encodes CASSERDSSYEQYF.

The chain couples TRBV4-2 to TRBJ1-2, with D perhaps matching TRBD1 (6 bases). The CDR3 extends over 14 amino acids. Per germline, CDR1 LGHNA and CDR2 YNFKEQ. Trimming took 0 bases from V and 4 from J, leaving 9 bases between them. CDR3 sequence reads: CASSQEGGGYGYTF. The CDR3 DNA reads as TGTGCCAGCAGCCAAGAGGGAGGGGGCTATGGCTACACCTTC.

For the CDR3, the DNA is TGTGCCACCGGTCCCCAGGGGCCCTATGGCTACACCTTC. The encoded protein is CATGPQGPYGYTF. This chain joins TRBV15 and TRBJ1-2, with D possibly TRBD1 on 6 matching bases. The CDR3 contains 13 residues. Trimming pared 8 bases from V and 4 bases from J, leaving 14 bases between. CDR1 and CDR2 from the germline V gene are LNHNV and YYDKDF (reference sequence).

V and J are TRBV7-9 and TRBJ2-3; a weak D match, TRBD2 (6 bases). Trimming removed 0 bases from V and 4 bases from J, with 11 bases in between. The CDR3 has 15 residues. Germline CDR1 and CDR2: SEHNR and FQNEAQ (reference sequence). CDR3 region: CASSLAGGGADTQYF. In DNA form, the CDR3 reads TGTGCCAGCAGCTTAGCGGGAGGAGGGGCAGATACGCAGTATTTT.

The chain recombines TRBV27 with TRBJ2-1; a possible D gene is TRBD2 (6 bases). CDR1 and CDR2 (germline): MNHEY, SMNVEV (reference sequence). The CDR3 is 17 amino acids. V dropped 3 bases and J dropped 3 bases, with 18 bases sitting between them. CDR3 sequence (DNA): TGTGCCAGCAGTTTTTATCCGGGGGTAGAACGCTACAATGAGCAGTTCTTC. This translates into CASSFYPGVERYNEQFF.

The chain couples TRBV18 to TRBJ1-1; D ambiguous. The CDR3 has 14 residues. Germline assignment: CDR1 KGHSH and CDR2 LQKENI. The germline V and J ends were trimmed by 4 bases and 3 bases, with 12 bases remaining between them. The CDR3 spells CASSLRPEDTEAFF. The CDR3 region has the DNA TGTGCCAGCTCACTGAGGCCTGAAGACACTGAAGCTTTCTTT. Filled out from reference TRBV18 and TRBJ1-1, the complete variable domain reads NAGVMQNPRHLVRRRGQEARLRCSPMKGHSHVYWYRQLPEEGLKFMVYLQKENIIDESGMPKERFSAEFPKEGPSILRIQQVVRGDSAAYFCASSLRPEDTEAFFGQGTRLTVV.

J is TRBJ1-1 and V is TRBV9; D is perhaps TRBD1 (5 bases). Trimming pared 4 bases from V and 1 base from J, leaving 8 bases between. Per germline, CDR1 SGDLS and CDR2 YYNGEE. The CDR3 extends over 13 amino acids. The CDR3: CASSQGSNTEAFF. The CDR3 coding sequence is TGTGCCAGCAGCCAGGGTTCGAACACTGAAGCTTTCTTT.